The next 21 T cell receptor beta chains were all read from a single sample in a study of T cells in Graves' hyperthyroidism and ophthalmopathy. The source material, RNA transcripts, was used to amplify TCR beta CDR3 regions. The HTBI primer set was used in a first-round RT-PCR of the TCR CDR3. Via MiXCR, TCRdb re-called the multiplex PCR reads, giving one row per CDR3 protein. The sample has 300,000 to 450,000 distinct CDR3 sequences, approximately 15% seen once. Sequenced sample: blood. These receptors were obtained from an older woman with Graves' hyperthyroidism.

This clonotype was counted between two and nine times. The chain joins TRBV7-8 to TRBJ2-3, with D possibly TRBD2 on 7 matching bases. Deletions cut 5 bases from V and 2 bases from J, with 20 bases between. The CDR3 has 17 amino acids. Looked up from germline, CDR1 is SGHVS and CDR2 is FQNEAQ. The CDR3: CASSPPRGARDTDTQYF. DNA of the CDR3: TGTGCCAGCAGCCCCCCCCGGGGGGCGAGGGACACAGATACGCAGTATTTT.

This clonotype occurred a few times. This rearrangement joins TRBV19 to TRBJ2-1; D remains ambiguous. Germline CDR1 is LNHDA and CDR2 is SQIVND (reference sequence). The CDR3 length is 15 residues. Between the trimmed V and J ends, which lost 5 bases and 2 bases, there was a span of 13 bases. The CDR3 bases are TGTGCCAGTAGTGCAGGCCTGACCACCTACAATGAGCAGTTCTTC. Translation gives CASSAGLTTYNEQFF. The full variable domain, its missing parts supplied by reference TRBV19 and TRBJ2-1, is DGGITQSPKYLFRKEGQNVTLSCEQNLNHDAMYWYRQDPGQGLRLIYYSQIVNDFQKGDIAEGYSVSREKKESFPLTVTSAQKNPTAFYLCASSAGLTTYNEQFFGPGTRLTVL.

This clonotype occurred many times. The chain joins TRBV12-3 or TRBV12-4 to TRBJ1-2; D is undetermined. The V gene lost 2 bases and the J gene lost 3 bases, with 16 bases spanning the gap. This CDR3 is built from 16 residues. Written as DNA, the CDR3 is TGTGCCAGCAGTTTAAATCCCCGGACGGTTTACTATGGCTACACCTTC. Encoded protein: CASSLNPRTVYYGYTF.

This clonotype was counted many times. The chain uses TRBV5-1 and TRBJ1-1; D not resolved. Between the trimmed V and J ends, which lost 4 bases and 0 bases, there was a span of 7 bases. CDR1 SGHRS and CDR2 YFSETQ come from the germline V gene. The CDR3 sequence is 13 residues long. The CDR3 DNA reads TGCGCCAGCAGCCCCGCCTTGAACACTGAAGCTTTCTTT. As protein: CASSPALNTEAFF.

This clonotype was seen many times. The chain has TRBV2 and TRBJ2-3; D not certain. V was cut by 4 bases and J by 6 bases, with 5 bases left in between. The CDR3 loop spans 11 amino acids. Germline CDR1 and CDR2: SNHLY and FYNNEI. The CDR3 coding sequence is TGTGCCAGCAGTGTCGAGGATACGCAGTATTTT. It translates to CASSVEDTQYF.

This clonotype was seen many times. V usage is TRBV10-3 and J usage is TRBJ1-4; possibly TRBD1 for D (5 bases). The germline V and J ends were trimmed by 2 bases and 13 bases, with 14 bases remaining between them. Germline CDR1 reads ENHRY; CDR2 reads SYGVKD. CDR3 size: 13 residues. The CDR3 sequence: CAISEQQAWSLFF. The CDR3 DNA is TGTGCCATCAGTGAGCAACAGGCCTGGTCACTGTTTTTT.

This chain connects TRBV19 to TRBJ1-2; D unresolved. Trimming pared 7 bases from V and 8 bases from J, leaving 14 bases between. In germline, CDR1 is LNHDA, CDR2 SQIVND (reference sequence). The CDR3 is made up of 12 amino acids. The CDR3: CASTSNPGGYTF. DNA for the CDR3: TGTGCCAGTACGTCGAACCCTGGGGGCTACACCTTC.

The table lists this clonotype with many counts. The chain has TRBV27 and TRBJ1-5; possible D gene TRBD1, 5 bases. In germline, CDR1 is MNHEY, CDR2 SMNVEV (reference sequence). V shed 10 bases and J shed 8 bases, with 18 bases lying between them. This CDR3 is 13 amino acids long. The CDR3 is CATVRGGEEPQHF. The CDR3 DNA is TGTGCCACAGTTCGGGGGGGGGAGGAGCCCCAGCATTTT.

This clonotype came up many times. The chain is built from TRBV11-2 and TRBJ2-1; D perhaps matches TRBD2 (6 bases). The V gene lost 1 base and the J gene lost 4 bases, with 11 bases spanning the gap. The V gene's germline CDR1 is SGHAT and CDR2 FQNNGV. This CDR3 spans 15 amino acids. The CDR3 protein is CASSLVIAVYNEQFF. CDR3 in DNA: TGTGCCAGCAGCTTAGTGATAGCGGTATACAATGAGCAGTTCTTC.

With regard to this clonotype: A read error may be the cause here, since a much bigger clone is one base away. The chain carries TRBV19 and TRBJ2-7; possibly TRBD1 for D (6 bases). This CDR3 spans 16 amino acids. CDR1 is LNHDA and CDR2 is SQIVND in the germline V gene (reference sequence). Deletions cut 5 bases from V and 1 base from J, with 18 bases between. Here the CDR3 reads CASSPGQPSTSYEQYF. As DNA, the CDR3 is TGTGCCAGTAGTCCAGGACAGCCTAGTACGTCCTACGAGCAGTACTTC. The whole variable domain, remainder taken from reference TRBV19 and TRBJ2-7, is DGGITQSPKYLFRKEGQNVTLSCEQNLNHDAMYWYRQDPGQGLRLIYYSQIVNDFQKGDIAEGYSVSREKKESFPLTVTSAQKNPTAFYLCASSPGQPSTSYEQYFGPGTRLTVT.

In this sample, this clonotype turned up many times. The V and J genes are TRBV27 and TRBJ1-2; D is ambiguous. CDR3 length: 15 amino acids. With 3 bases removed from V and 3 bases from J, the gap between germline ends came to 14 bases. Germline values: CDR1 MNHEY, CDR2 SMNVEV (reference sequence). CDR3 coding DNA: TGTGCCAGCAGTTTTAACTTCGGAAGTTACTATGGCTACACCTTC. This codes for CASSFNFGSYYGYTF.

In its sample, this clonotype was seen many times. The chain links TRBV5-1 to TRBJ2-3; 9 bases fit TRBD1. The CDR3 extends over 14 amino acids. V shed 4 bases and J 4 bases; nucleotides not matched to a gene: 4. Germline CDR1 is SGHRS and CDR2 is YFSETQ. CDR3: CASSPDRGPDTQYF. The DNA of the CDR3 is TGCGCCAGCAGCCCGGACAGGGGACCAGATACGCAGTATTTT.

The J gene is TRBJ1-2, the V gene TRBV20-1; D is perhaps TRBD1 (5 bases). Germline CDR1 is DFQATT and CDR2 is SNEGSKA (reference sequence). This CDR3 region has 14 residues. Trimming removed 6 bases at V and 6 bases at J, with 20 bases between. CDR3: CSAEEPGAPNGYTF. In nucleotides, the CDR3 is TGCAGTGCCGAAGAACCCGGGGCCCCCAATGGCTACACCTTC.

This chain links TRBV4-1 with TRBJ1-2; D perhaps matches TRBD1 (6 bases). From germline, CDR1 is MGHRA and CDR2 YSYEKL. Trimming removed 2 bases from V and 3 bases from J, with 13 bases in between. This CDR3 contains 15 residues. As DNA, the CDR3 is TGCGCCAGCAGCCAACTTCCAGGGGACTACTATGGCTACACCTTC. Residues: CASSQLPGDYYGYTF.

This clonotype has just a few counts. A much bigger clone sits one base away, suggesting this may be a read error. The V and J genes are TRBV6-1 and TRBJ2-1, with a tentative D call TRBD2 (5 bases). This CDR3 is 15 amino acids long. Trimming removed 5 bases from V and 1 base from J, with 12 bases in between. In germline, CDR1 is MNHNS, CDR2 SASEGT. This CDR3 reads CASSKTRESYNEQFF. CDR3 DNA: TGTGCCAGCAGTAAAACGAGGGAATCCTACAATGAGCAGTTCTTC.

This clonotype was counted many times. The gene calls are TRBV15 and TRBJ2-7, with D possibly TRBD2 on 7 matching bases. CDR3 size: 18 residues. Trimming took off 2 bases at V and 1 base at J, with 21 bases between the two ends. From germline, CDR1 is LNHNV and CDR2 YYDKDF (reference sequence). CDR3 sequence (DNA): TGTGCCACCAGCAGAATCACAGGGAGCGGGATGGGGTCCTACGAGCAGTACTTC. Amino acids: CATSRITGSGMGSYEQYF.

In its sample, this clonotype was seen a few times. The J gene is TRBJ2-2, the V gene TRBV12-3 or TRBV12-4; 10 bases align to TRBD2. After removal of 5 bases from V and 5 bases from J, the junction contained 11 bases not matched to a gene. The CDR3 length is 17 residues. CDR3 loop: CASSLQWTSGKTGELFF. The CDR3, as DNA: TGTGCCAGCAGTCTCCAGTGGACTAGCGGAAAGACCGGGGAGCTGTTTTTT.

This clonotype occurred many times. The V call is TRBV30, the J call TRBJ1-1, with 8 bases matching TRBD1. Per germline, CDR1 GTSNPN and CDR2 SVGIG (reference sequence). V lost 0 bases, J lost 1 base, and 10 bases stayed unmatched. The CDR3 sequence is 17 residues long. In DNA form, the CDR3 reads TGTGCCTGGAGTGTGGGGAACACCGGGACAGGGAACACTGAAGCTTTCTTT. It translates to CAWSVGNTGTGNTEAFF.

J is TRBJ2-2 and V is TRBV3-1; weak D call: TRBD2 (6 bases). The CDR3 has 15 residues. Looked up from germline, CDR1 is LGHDT and CDR2 is YNNKEL (reference sequence). V gave up 4 bases and J gave up 5 bases, with 14 bases separating them. The CDR3 loop reads CASSPQGLLTGELFF. The CDR3 DNA is TGTGCCAGCAGCCCTCAGGGACTGCTGACCGGGGAGCTGTTTTTT.

In this sample, this clonotype turned up many times. The chain joins TRBV30 to TRBJ2-5; perhaps TRBD1 as D (7 bases). Germline loops: CDR1 GTSNPN, CDR2 SVGIG (reference sequence). The V end lost 0 bases, the J end lost 5 bases, and 13 bases lay between the germline ends. The CDR3 runs 14 residues. As DNA, the CDR3 is TGTGCCTGGAGTGTATTCGGAGGGGGCGAGACCCAGTACTTC. Translated: CAWSVFGGGETQYF. The whole variable domain, remainder taken from reference TRBV30 and TRBJ2-5, is SQTIHQWPATLVQPVGSPLSLECTVEGTSNPNLYWYRQAAGRGLQLLFYSVGIGQISSEVPQNLSASRPQDRQFILSSKKLLLSDSGFYLCAWSVFGGGETQYFGPGTRLLVL.

This clonotype has ten or more counts. The chain employs TRBV7-3 and TRBJ2-1, with D possibly matching TRBD2 (6 bases). This CDR3 has 15 residues. Germline CDR1 SGHTA, CDR2 FQGTGA. Trimming shortened V by 5 bases and J by 0 bases, and 11 bases separated the two germline ends. The CDR3 spells CASSPLANSYNEQFF. The CDR3 nucleotides read TGTGCCAGCAGCCCACTAGCTAACTCCTACAATGAGCAGTTCTTC. The variable domain in full, with the rest retrieved from reference TRBV7-3 and TRBJ2-1, is GAGVSQTPSNKVTEKGKYVELRCDPISGHTALYWYRQSLGQGPEFLIYFQGTGAADDSGLPNDRFFAVRPEGSVSTLKIQRTERGDSAVYLCASSPLANSYNEQFFGPGTRLTVL.